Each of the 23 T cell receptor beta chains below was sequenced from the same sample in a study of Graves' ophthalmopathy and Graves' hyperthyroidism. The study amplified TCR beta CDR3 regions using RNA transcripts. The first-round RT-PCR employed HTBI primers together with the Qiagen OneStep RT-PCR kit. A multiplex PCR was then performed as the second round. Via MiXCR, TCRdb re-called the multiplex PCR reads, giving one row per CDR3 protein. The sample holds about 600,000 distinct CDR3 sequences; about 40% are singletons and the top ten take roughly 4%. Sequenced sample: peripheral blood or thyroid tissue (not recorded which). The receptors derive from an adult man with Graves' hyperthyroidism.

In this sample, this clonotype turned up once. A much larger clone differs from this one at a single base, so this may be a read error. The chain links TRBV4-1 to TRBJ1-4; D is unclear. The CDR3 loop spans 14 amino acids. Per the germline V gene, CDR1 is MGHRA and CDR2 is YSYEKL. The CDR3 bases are TGCGCCAGCAGCCAAGGTTACGGTAATGAAAAACTGTCTTTT. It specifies CASSQGYGNEKLSF.

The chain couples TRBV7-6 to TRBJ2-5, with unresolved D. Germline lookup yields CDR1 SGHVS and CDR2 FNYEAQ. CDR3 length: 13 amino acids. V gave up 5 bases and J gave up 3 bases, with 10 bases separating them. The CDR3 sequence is CASSTGAKETQYF. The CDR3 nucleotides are TGTGCCAGCAGCACGGGCGCGAAAGAGACCCAGTACTTC.

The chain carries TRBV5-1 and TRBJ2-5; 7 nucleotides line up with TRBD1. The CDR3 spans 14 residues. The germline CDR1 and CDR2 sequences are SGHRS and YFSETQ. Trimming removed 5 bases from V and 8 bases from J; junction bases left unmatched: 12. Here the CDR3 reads CASRKTGSPDTQYF. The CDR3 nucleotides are TGCGCCAGCAGAAAGACAGGGAGTCCAGACACCCAGTACTTC.

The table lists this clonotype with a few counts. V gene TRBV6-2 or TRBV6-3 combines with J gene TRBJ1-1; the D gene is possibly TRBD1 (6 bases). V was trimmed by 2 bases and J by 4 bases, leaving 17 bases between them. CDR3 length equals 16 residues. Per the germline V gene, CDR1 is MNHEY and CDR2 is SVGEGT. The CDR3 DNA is TGTGCCAGCAGTTACGGAGTCGACAGGTCGGGCACTGAAGCTTTCTTT. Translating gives CASSYGVDRSGTEAFF.

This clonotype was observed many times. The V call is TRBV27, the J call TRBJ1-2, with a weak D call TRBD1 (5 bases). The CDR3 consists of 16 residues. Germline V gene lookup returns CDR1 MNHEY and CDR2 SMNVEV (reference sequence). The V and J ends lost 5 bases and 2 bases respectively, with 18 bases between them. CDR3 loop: CASSPPPGRPNYGYTF. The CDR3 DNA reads TGTGCCAGCAGTCCGCCGCCGGGACGGCCGAACTATGGCTACACCTTC.

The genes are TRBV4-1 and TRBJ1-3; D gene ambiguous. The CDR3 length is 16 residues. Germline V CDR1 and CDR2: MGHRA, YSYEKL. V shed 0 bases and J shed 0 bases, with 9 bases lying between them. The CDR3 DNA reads TGCGCCAGCAGCCAAGATGCGGTGTTCTCTGGAAACACCATATATTTT. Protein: CASSQDAVFSGNTIYF.

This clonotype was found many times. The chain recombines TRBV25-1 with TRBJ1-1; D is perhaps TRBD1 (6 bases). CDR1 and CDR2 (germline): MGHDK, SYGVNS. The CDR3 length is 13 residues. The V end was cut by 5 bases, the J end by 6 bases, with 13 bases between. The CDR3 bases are TGTGCCAGCAGTCCCCCCCAGGGGCCTGAAGCTTTCTTT. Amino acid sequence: CASSPPQGPEAFF.

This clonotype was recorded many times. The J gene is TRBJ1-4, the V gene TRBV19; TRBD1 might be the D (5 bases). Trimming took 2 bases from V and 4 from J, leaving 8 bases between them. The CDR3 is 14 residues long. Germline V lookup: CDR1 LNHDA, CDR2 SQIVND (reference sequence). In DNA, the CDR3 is TGTGCCAGTAGTATAACAGGATATAATGAAAAACTGTTTTTT. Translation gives CASSITGYNEKLFF.

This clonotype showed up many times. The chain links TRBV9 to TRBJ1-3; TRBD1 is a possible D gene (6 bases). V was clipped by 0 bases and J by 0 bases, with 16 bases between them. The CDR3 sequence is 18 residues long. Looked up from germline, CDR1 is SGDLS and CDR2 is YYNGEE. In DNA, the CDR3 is TGTGCCAGCAGCGTAGCCTCCACGGGACACCTCTCTGGAAACACCATATATTTT. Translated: CASSVASTGHLSGNTIYF. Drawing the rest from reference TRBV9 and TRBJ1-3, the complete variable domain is DSGVTQTPKHLITATGQRVTLRCSPRSGDLSVYWYQQSLDQGLQFLIQYYNGEERAKGNILERFSAQQFPDLHSELNLSSLELGDSALYFCASSVASTGHLSGNTIYFGEGSWLTVV.

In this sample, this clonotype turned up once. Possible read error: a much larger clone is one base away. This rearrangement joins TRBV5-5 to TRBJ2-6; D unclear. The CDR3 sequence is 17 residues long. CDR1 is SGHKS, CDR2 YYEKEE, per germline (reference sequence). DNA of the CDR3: TGTGCCGGCAGCTTGCGGTCGTTGTCCTCTGGGGCCAACGTCCTGACTTTC. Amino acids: CAGSLRSLSSGANVLTF.

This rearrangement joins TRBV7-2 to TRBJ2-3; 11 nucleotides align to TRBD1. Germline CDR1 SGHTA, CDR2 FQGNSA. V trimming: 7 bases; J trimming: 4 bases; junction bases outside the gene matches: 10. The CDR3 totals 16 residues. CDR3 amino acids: CASTASRTGGADTQYF. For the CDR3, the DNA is TGTGCCAGCACCGCCTCCAGGACAGGGGGCGCAGATACGCAGTATTTT.

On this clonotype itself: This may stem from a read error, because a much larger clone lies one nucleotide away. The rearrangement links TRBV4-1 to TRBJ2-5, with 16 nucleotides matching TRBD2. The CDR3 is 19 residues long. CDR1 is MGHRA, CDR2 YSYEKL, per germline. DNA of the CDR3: TGCGCCGGCAGCCAAGTCATGGGACTAGCGGGAGGGCCAAGAGAGACCCAGTACTTC. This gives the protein CAGSQVMGLAGGPRETQYF.

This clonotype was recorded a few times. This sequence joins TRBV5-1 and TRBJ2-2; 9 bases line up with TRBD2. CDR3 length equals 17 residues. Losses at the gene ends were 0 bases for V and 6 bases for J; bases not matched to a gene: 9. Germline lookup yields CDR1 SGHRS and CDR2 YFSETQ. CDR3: CASSLDLAGLGAGELFF. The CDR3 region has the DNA TGCGCCAGCAGCTTGGACCTAGCGGGATTGGGCGCCGGGGAGCTGTTTTTT.

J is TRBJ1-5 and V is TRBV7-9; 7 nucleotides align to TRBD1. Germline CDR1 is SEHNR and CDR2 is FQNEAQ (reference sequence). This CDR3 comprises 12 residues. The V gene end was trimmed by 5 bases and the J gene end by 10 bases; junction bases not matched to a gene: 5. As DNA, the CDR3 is TGTGCCAGCAGCCTTAGACAGGGACCCCAGCATTTT. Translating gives CASSLRQGPQHF.

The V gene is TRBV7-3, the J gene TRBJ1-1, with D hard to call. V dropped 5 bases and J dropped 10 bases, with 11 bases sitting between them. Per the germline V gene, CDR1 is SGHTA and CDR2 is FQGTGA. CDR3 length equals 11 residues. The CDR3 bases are TGTGCCAGCAGCACAAGCGGTGGAGCTTTCTTT. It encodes CASSTSGGAFF.

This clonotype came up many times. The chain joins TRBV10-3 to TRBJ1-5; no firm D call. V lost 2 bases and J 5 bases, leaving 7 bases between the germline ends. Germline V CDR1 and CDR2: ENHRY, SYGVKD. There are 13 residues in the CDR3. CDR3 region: CAISEIEDQPQHF. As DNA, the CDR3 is TGTGCCATCAGTGAGATAGAGGATCAGCCCCAGCATTTT.

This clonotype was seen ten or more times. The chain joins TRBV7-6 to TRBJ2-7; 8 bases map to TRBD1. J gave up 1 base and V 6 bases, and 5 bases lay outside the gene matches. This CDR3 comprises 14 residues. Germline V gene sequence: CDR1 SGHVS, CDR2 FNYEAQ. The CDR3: CASSSRDRSYEQYF. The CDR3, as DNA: TGTGCCAGCAGTTCACGGGACAGGTCCTACGAGCAGTACTTC. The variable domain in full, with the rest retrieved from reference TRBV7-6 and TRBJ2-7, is GAGVSQSPRYKVTKRGQDVALRCDPISGHVSLYWYRQALGQGPEFLTYFNYEAQQDKSGLPNDRFSAERPEGSISTLTIQRTEQRDSAMYRCASSSRDRSYEQYFGPGTRLTVT.

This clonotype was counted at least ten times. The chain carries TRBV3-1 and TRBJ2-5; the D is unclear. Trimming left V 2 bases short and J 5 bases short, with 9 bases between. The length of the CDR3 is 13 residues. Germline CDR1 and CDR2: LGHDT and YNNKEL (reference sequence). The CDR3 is CASSQTQTETQYF. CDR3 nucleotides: TGTGCCAGCAGCCAAACTCAGACGGAGACCCAGTACTTC.

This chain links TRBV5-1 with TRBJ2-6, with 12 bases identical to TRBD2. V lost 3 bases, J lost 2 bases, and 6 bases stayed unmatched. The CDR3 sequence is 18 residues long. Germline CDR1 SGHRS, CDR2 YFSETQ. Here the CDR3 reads CASSSGLAGQPGANVLTF. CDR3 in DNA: TGCGCCAGCAGCTCCGGACTAGCGGGACAACCTGGGGCCAACGTCCTGACTTTC.

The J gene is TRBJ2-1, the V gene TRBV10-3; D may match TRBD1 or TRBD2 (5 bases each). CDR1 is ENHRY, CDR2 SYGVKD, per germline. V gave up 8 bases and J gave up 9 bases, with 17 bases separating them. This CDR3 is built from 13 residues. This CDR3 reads CAIGGLERGEQFF. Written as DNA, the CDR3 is TGTGCCATCGGTGGACTGGAAAGGGGTGAGCAGTTCTTC.

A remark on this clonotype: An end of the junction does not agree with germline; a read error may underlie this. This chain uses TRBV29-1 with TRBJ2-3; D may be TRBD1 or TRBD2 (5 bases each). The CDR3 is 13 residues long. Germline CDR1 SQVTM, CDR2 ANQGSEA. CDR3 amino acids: CSVGGSPTDTRYF. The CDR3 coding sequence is TGCAGCGTTGGGGGGAGTCCGACAGATACGCGGTATTTT.

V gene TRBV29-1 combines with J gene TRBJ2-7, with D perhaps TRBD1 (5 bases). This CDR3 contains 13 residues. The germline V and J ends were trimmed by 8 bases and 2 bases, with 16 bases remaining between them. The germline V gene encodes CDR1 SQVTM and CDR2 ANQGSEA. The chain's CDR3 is CSSLTAGTYEQYF. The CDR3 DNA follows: TGCAGCAGTTTGACGGCAGGGACCTACGAGCAGTACTTC.

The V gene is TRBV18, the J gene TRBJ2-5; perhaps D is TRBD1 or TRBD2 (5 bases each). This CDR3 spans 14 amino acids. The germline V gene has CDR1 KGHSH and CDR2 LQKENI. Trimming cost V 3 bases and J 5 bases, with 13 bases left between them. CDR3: CASSPPGPWETQYF. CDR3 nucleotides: TGTGCCAGCTCACCTCCGGGACCCTGGGAGACCCAGTACTTC.